This record covers a single T cell receptor (beta chain). Germline V lookup: CDR1 SEHNR, CDR2 FQNEAQ (reference sequence). V gave up 5 bases and J gave up 6 bases, with 13 bases separating them. The CDR3 spans 13 residues. The sample comes from a study of cytomegalovirus exposure and HLA in healthy donors. Turning to the study itself: Of about 390 genotyped donors, 81% grouped in the Caucasian-associated ancestry cluster.

Each donor's status was that of a healthy bone marrow donor. Though nominally healthy at sampling, donors likely had unrecorded immune exposures. Primers included in the PCR were 60 Vbeta and 13 Jbeta primers. Sequenced by immunoSEQ multiplex PCR; TCRdb stores in-frame clones only, minus some. The sample contains roughly 150,000 clones, roughly 77% of which appear only once. The sequence derives from a woman in her twenties or thirties in good health and CMV-seronegative. Sample: PBMCs. The chain recombines TRBV7-9 with TRBJ1-2; no definite D call. CDR3 bases: TGTGCCAGCAGCCCAACCCCCATAGATGGCTACACCTTC. This sequence encodes CASSPTPIDGYTF.